This T cell receptor beta chain was obtained from a study of T cells in Graves' hyperthyroidism and ophthalmopathy. Study details: Peripheral blood specimens were obtained at initial diagnosis, prior to any treatment. Notes on the study in general: Most thyroid clonotypes expanded above 0.001 appeared in blood too.

Germline V gene data show CDR1 as DFQATT and CDR2 as SNEGSKA (reference sequence). Trimming removed 6 bases from V and 3 bases from J; junction bases left unmatched: 5. The length of the CDR3 is 13 residues. Duration under 3 months, a NOSPECS grade of at least 4, and a Clinical Activity Score of at least 3 characterized the ophthalmopathy patients. This sample holds PBMCs from approximately 9 ml fresh peripheral blood. Regions amplified from RNA transcripts were the TCR beta CDR3 regions. The HTBI primer set served for first-round RT-PCR of the TCR CDR3. TCRdb re-derived calls from the multiplex PCR reads in MiXCR, one entry per CDR3 protein. The top ten hold 11% of the sample, which has around 520,000 distinct CDR3 sequences, approximately 25% seen once. With respect to this clonotype: Its antigen is as yet unknown.

The specimen sequenced was blood. The chain employs TRBV20-1 and TRBJ2-5, with TRBD1 identical over 9 bases. This clonotype was obtained from a woman between 25 and 40 years old with Graves' ophthalmopathy. The CDR3 DNA sequence: TGCAGTGCAAGGACAGGGGCGGAAGAGACCCAGTACTTC. Translating gives CSARTGAEETQYF.